Following are 30 T cell receptor beta chains from one sample sequenced in a study of cytomegalovirus exposure and HLA in healthy donors. This PCR relied on a set of 60 Vbeta primers and 13 Jbeta primers. Sequenced by immunoSEQ multiplex PCR; TCRdb stores in-frame clones only, minus some. Among 190,000 or so clones listed, 75% to 90% were seen once. Material for sequencing was PBMCs. The receptor source for this set is a man between 50 and 59 years old in good health and CMV-seronegative.

This chain uses TRBV9 with TRBJ2-2, with a tentative D call TRBD1 (5 bases). Trimming removed 1 base at V and 0 bases at J, with 10 bases between. Germline CDR1 reads SGDLS; CDR2 reads YYNGEE. CDR3 length: 16 amino acids. DNA for the CDR3: TGTGCCAGCAGCGTAACGACAGCTTCGAACACCGGGGAGCTGTTTTTT. Translated: CASSVTTASNTGELFF. The complete variable domain, with remaining parts taken from reference TRBV9 and TRBJ2-2, reads DSGVTQTPKHLITATGQRVTLRCSPRSGDLSVYWYQQSLDQGLQFLIQYYNGEERAKGNILERFSAQQFPDLHSELNLSSLELGDSALYFCASSVTTASNTGELFFGEGSRLTVL.

This clone has more than one count but fewer than ten. J is TRBJ2-7 and V is TRBV6-1; D gene unclear. In germline, CDR1 is MNHNS, CDR2 SASEGT. Between the trimmed V and J ends, which lost 2 bases and 6 bases, there was a span of 11 bases. This CDR3 has 13 amino acids. The CDR3 protein is CASSETVGREQYF. The CDR3, as DNA: TGTGCCAGCAGTGAAACAGTGGGCCGCGAGCAGTACTTC.

V and J are TRBV7-2 and TRBJ2-2, with TRBD2 identical over 9 bases. The V gene's germline CDR1 is SGHTA and CDR2 FQGNSA. This CDR3 region has 16 residues. J lost 4 bases, V lost 7 bases, and 10 bases had no gene match. CDR3 coding DNA: TGTGCCAGCAAGCCCTTAGCGGGAGTAGGCACCGGGGAGCTGTTTTTT. Translated: CASKPLAGVGTGELFF. Complete variable domain (other parts from reference TRBV7-2 and TRBJ2-2): GAGVSQSPSNKVTEKGKDVELRCDPISGHTALYWYRQSLGQGLEFLIYFQGNSAPDKSGLPSDRFSAERTGGSVSTLTIQRTQQEDSAVYLCASKPLAGVGTGELFFGEGSRLTVL.

The chain links TRBV5-1 to TRBJ2-1, with 10 bases lining up with TRBD2. The CDR3 has 14 amino acids. Trimming took 1 base from V and 9 from J; bases not matched to a gene: 4. CDR1 and CDR2 from the germline V gene are SGHRS and YFSETQ. DNA for the CDR3: TGCGCCAGCAGCTTGACTAGCGGGGCGGGTGAGCAGTTCTTC. Encoded protein: CASSLTSGAGEQFF. The complete variable domain, with remaining parts taken from reference TRBV5-1 and TRBJ2-1, reads KAGVTQTPRYLIKTRGQQVTLSCSPISGHRSVSWYQQTPGQGLQFLFEYFSETQRNKGNFPGRFSGRQFSNSRSEMNVSTLELGDSALYLCASSLTSGAGEQFFGPGTRLTVL.

The chain links TRBV7-9 to TRBJ2-2; 7 bases map to TRBD2. The V gene end was trimmed by 4 bases and the J gene end by 4 bases; junction bases not matched to a gene: 6. Per germline, CDR1 SEHNR and CDR2 FQNEAQ (reference sequence). This CDR3 contains 15 residues. CDR3 in amino acids: CASSSKAGTTGELFF. The CDR3 DNA sequence: TGTGCCAGCAGCTCAAAAGCGGGGACCACCGGGGAGCTGTTTTTT.

The chain carries TRBV6-5 and TRBJ2-3; 10 positions match TRBD1. This CDR3 region has 15 residues. CDR1 is MNHEY and CDR2 is SVGAGI in the germline V gene. After removal of 7 bases from V and 3 bases from J, the junction contained 7 bases not matched to a gene. The CDR3: CASTPTGQGTDTQYF. The CDR3 nucleotides read TGTGCCAGCACACCGACGGGACAGGGGACAGATACGCAGTATTTT.

This chain joins TRBV18 and TRBJ2-3, with 8 bases identical to TRBD2. The length of the CDR3 is 17 residues. From germline, CDR1 is KGHSH and CDR2 LQKENI. Unmatched junction bases numbered 11, after V lost 4 bases and J lost 2 bases. The CDR3 DNA reads TGTGCCAGCTCACTACGGACTAGCAGTCTGGCCACAGATACGCAGTATTTT. Translated, it gives CASSLRTSSLATDTQYF.

This clone was detected only once. Other DNA sequences of this sample code for an identical CDR3. The V gene is TRBV28, the J gene TRBJ1-6, with 8 nucleotides matching TRBD1. With V trimmed by 5 bases and J by 9 bases, 6 bases remained unmatched. The CDR3 length is 14 residues. CDR1 and CDR2 from the germline V gene are MDHEN and SYDVKM. The CDR3 here is CASSPGQGRSPLHF. The DNA for the CDR3 is TGTGCCAGCAGTCCTGGACAGGGCCGTTCACCCCTCCACTTT.

In DNA form, the CDR3 reads TGTGCCAGCAGCAGGTCTAGCGGGGCCTCCTACAATGAGCAGTTCTTC. It translates to CASSRSSGASYNEQFF. The rearrangement links TRBV4-2 to TRBJ2-1; 9 nucleotides align to TRBD2. CDR1 and CDR2 from the germline V gene are LGHNA and YNFKEQ. V lost 5 bases, J lost 0 bases, and 5 bases stayed unmatched. CDR3 length: 16 amino acids.

The V and J genes are TRBV2 and TRBJ1-5; 10 nucleotides match TRBD1. CDR3 length: 13 residues. Germline CDR1 is SNHLY and CDR2 is FYNNEI. The CDR3 DNA sequence: TGTACCACCCGGGACAGGGGAACTCAGCCCCAGCATTTT. Amino acid sequence: CTTRDRGTQPQHF.

This clone was picked up a small number of times. The chain links TRBV30 to TRBJ1-6; the D gene is possibly TRBD1 (6 bases). V was cut by 2 bases and J by 9 bases, with 17 bases left in between. The CDR3 loop spans 15 amino acids. From germline, CDR1 is GTSNPN and CDR2 SVGIG (reference sequence). CDR3 DNA sequence: TGTGCCTGGAGTCCTGGGACACTTGGGGTTTCACCCCTCCACTTT. It is translated as CAWSPGTLGVSPLHF.

This clone was seen more than once but under ten times. The gene calls are TRBV6-1 and TRBJ1-1; D unclear. This CDR3 contains 15 residues. Trimming stripped 6 bases from V and 0 bases from J, with 14 bases between. The germline V gene has CDR1 MNHNS and CDR2 SASEGT. The DNA of the CDR3 is TGTGCCAGCAGAAGTGGACTAAGCATGAACACTGAAGCTTTCTTT. Protein: CASRSGLSMNTEAFF.

J is TRBJ2-5 and V is TRBV4-3; a possible D gene is TRBD2 (6 bases). CDR3 length: 14 residues. V was shortened by 0 bases and J by 4 bases, with 9 bases between the two germline ends. Germline V gene sequence: CDR1 LGHNA, CDR2 YSLEER. CDR3 nucleotide sequence: TGCGCCAGCAGCCAAGAGGAGGGACGAGAGACCCAGTACTTC. Protein sequence: CASSQEEGRETQYF.

The genes are TRBV6-6 and TRBJ1-3, with a tentative D call TRBD1 (5 bases). Trimming stripped 6 bases from V and 4 bases from J, with 13 bases between. From germline, CDR1 is MNHNY and CDR2 SVGAGI (reference sequence). The length of the CDR3 is 14 residues. The CDR3 is CASSQGKGGNTIYF. The CDR3 DNA follows: TGTGCCAGCAGCCAGGGAAAGGGAGGAAACACCATATATTTT.

The chain couples TRBV7-2 to TRBJ1-6; 7 bases are shared with TRBD1. The length of the CDR3 is 16 residues. Trimming cost V 5 bases and J 7 bases; bases outside gene matches: 11. Germline V lookup: CDR1 SGHTA, CDR2 FQGNSA. CDR3 DNA sequence: TGTGCCAGCAGCGTAACCCCAGGGGGTCAAAATTCACCCCTCCACTTT. It specifies CASSVTPGGQNSPLHF.

The CDR3 DNA is TGCAGCGTTGTAGGACAGGGGGGGAACACTGAAGCTTTCTTT. Translating it yields CSVVGQGGNTEAFF. V and J are TRBV29-1 and TRBJ1-1; 10 bases align to TRBD1. The CDR3 runs to 14 residues. Germline CDR1 and CDR2: SQVTM and ANQGSEA. The V and J ends lost 4 bases and 1 base, in that order; junction bases with no gene match: 3.

CDR3 amino acids: CATSGVRNTIYF. CDR3 DNA sequence: TGTGCCACCAGCGGAGTTAGAAACACCATATATTTT. V is TRBV15 and J is TRBJ1-3; D is unresolved. Trimming pared 5 bases from V and 5 bases from J, leaving 7 bases between. The germline CDR1 and CDR2 sequences are LNHNV and YYDKDF (reference sequence). The CDR3 is made up of 12 amino acids. The whole variable domain, filled in from reference TRBV15 and TRBJ1-3, reads DAMVIQNPRYQVTQFGKPVTLSCSQTLNHNVMYWYQQKSSQAPKLLFHYYDKDFNNEADTPDNFQSRRPNTSFCFLDIRSPGLGDTAMYLCATSGVRNTIYFGEGSWLTVV.

This clone was recorded only once. The rearrangement joins TRBV9 to TRBJ2-3, with 8 nucleotides matching TRBD2. The V and J ends lost 4 bases and 6 bases, in that order; junction bases with no gene match: 10. CDR1 is SGDLS, CDR2 YYNGEE, per germline. The CDR3 loop spans 15 amino acids. The CDR3 DNA follows: TGTGCCAGCAGCCCACGGGGGGGTAATGCGGATACGCAGTATTTT. Translated, it gives CASSPRGGNADTQYF.

This clone was seen only once. The rearrangement joins TRBV4-3 to TRBJ1-2, with a tentative D call TRBD1 (5 bases). V was shortened by 0 bases and J by 4 bases, with 15 bases between the two germline ends. The CDR3 loop spans 16 amino acids. Germline CDR1 LGHNA, CDR2 YSLEER. The CDR3 DNA is TGCGCCAGCAGCCAAGATCTCAGGGTCCAGATCTATGGCTACACCTTC. Translated, it gives CASSQDLRVQIYGYTF.

The chain employs TRBV7-2 and TRBJ1-2; TRBD1 aligns across 7 bases. Germline values: CDR1 SGHTA, CDR2 FQGNSA. This CDR3 has 13 residues. With V trimmed by 8 bases and J by 8 bases, 11 bases remained unmatched. In nucleotides, the CDR3 is TGTGCCAGCCGACTGCAATTGACAGGGGGCTACACCTTC. Translating gives CASRLQLTGGYTF.

The chain has TRBV10-3 and TRBJ1-5; 10 positions agree with TRBD1. This CDR3 has 19 amino acids. The ends lost 6 bases at V and 2 bases at J; junction bases unmatched: 16. Looked up from germline, CDR1 is ENHRY and CDR2 is SYGVKD. The CDR3 protein is CAISRGWTGTGVRNQPQHF. The CDR3 coding sequence is TGTGCCATCAGCCGGGGGTGGACCGGGACAGGGGTCCGCAATCAGCCCCAGCATTTT.

The chain carries TRBV19 and TRBJ1-4; D is ambiguous. The CDR3 extends over 15 amino acids. Germline V gene sequence: CDR1 LNHDA, CDR2 SQIVND (reference sequence). V was shortened by 5 bases and J by 3 bases, with 13 bases between the two germline ends. The CDR3 bases are TGTGCCAGTAGTCCGGGAGGGTGGGCTAATGAAAAACTGTTTTTT. Residues: CASSPGGWANEKLFF.

V and J are TRBV2 and TRBJ1-5; 8 bases agree with TRBD1. Per the germline V gene, CDR1 is SNHLY and CDR2 is FYNNEI. This CDR3 has 14 residues. The V and J ends lost 5 bases and 8 bases, in that order; junction bases with no gene match: 8. The CDR3 DNA reads TGTGCCAGCAGTCGGACAGGGCCCTTAGAGCCCCAGCATTTT. It encodes CASSRTGPLEPQHF.

V usage is TRBV18 and J usage is TRBJ1-2; D perhaps matches TRBD1 (6 bases). The germline V gene encodes CDR1 KGHSH and CDR2 LQKENI. V lost 3 bases and J lost 2, with 10 bases in between. There are 14 residues in the CDR3. The CDR3 DNA reads TGTGCCAGCTCACCGGACGGACAGAACTATGGCTACACCTTC. Translation: CASSPDGQNYGYTF.

This clone occurred once. The V call is TRBV7-2, the J call TRBJ2-1; D unresolved. The germline CDR1 and CDR2 sequences are SGHTA and FQGNSA. Trimming removed 4 bases from V and 3 bases from J, with 10 bases in between. There are 14 residues in the CDR3. CDR3 loop: CASSSRPGYNEQFF. In DNA form, the CDR3 reads TGTGCCAGCAGCTCTAGGCCGGGCTACAATGAGCAGTTCTTC.

This chain joins TRBV7-9 and TRBJ2-3; D is perhaps TRBD1 (6 bases). Germline V gene lookup returns CDR1 SEHNR and CDR2 FQNEAQ (reference sequence). The CDR3 sequence is 14 residues long. The ends were cut back, 3 bases at V and 2 bases at J, with 9 bases in the middle. In DNA, the CDR3 is TGTGCCAGCAGCTTCACAGGGTACACAGATACGCAGTATTTT. Translated: CASSFTGYTDTQYF. The complete variable domain, with remaining parts taken from reference TRBV7-9 and TRBJ2-3, reads DTGVSQNPRHKITKRGQNVTFRCDPISEHNRLYWYRQTLGQGPEFLTYFQNEAQLEKSRLLSDRFSAERPKGSFSTLEIQRTEQGDSAMYLCASSFTGYTDTQYFGPGTRLTVL.

The gene calls are TRBV2 and TRBJ2-7, with 11 bases that match TRBD2. The CDR3 covers 14 residues. V shed 8 bases, J shed 7 bases, and the junction held 10 bases outside the gene matches. Germline CDR1 is SNHLY and CDR2 is FYNNEI. The CDR3 here is CASFRLAGRGEQYF. In nucleotides, the CDR3 is TGTGCCAGCTTCCGACTAGCGGGAAGGGGGGAGCAGTACTTC.

This clone was picked up one time. The genes are TRBV5-1 and TRBJ1-4, with 7 bases identical to TRBD1. The ends lost 4 bases at V and 5 bases at J; junction bases unmatched: 8. This CDR3 is 15 amino acids long. Germline V gene sequence: CDR1 SGHRS, CDR2 YFSETQ. As DNA, the CDR3 is TGCGCCAGCAGCGAAACAGGGGCCCCAAATGAAAAACTGTTTTTT. It codes for CASSETGAPNEKLFF.

The gene calls are TRBV10-2 and TRBJ1-5; TRBD1 agrees at 8 bases. The CDR3 consists of 14 residues. The ends lost 10 bases at V and 5 bases at J; junction bases unmatched: 10. Per the germline V gene, CDR1 is WSHSY and CDR2 is SAAADI. DNA for the CDR3: TGCGCCACAAGCGGACAGGGAGGCCATCAGCCCCAGCATTTT. Translation gives CATSGQGGHQPQHF.

The chain links TRBV18 to TRBJ1-1; D is perhaps TRBD1 (6 bases). The V end lost 6 bases, the J end lost 10 bases, and 18 bases lay between the germline ends. The CDR3 extends over 13 amino acids. CDR1 KGHSH and CDR2 LQKENI come from the germline V gene. In DNA, the CDR3 is TGTGCCAGCTCTATCAACAGGGAAACGGTAGCTTTCTTT. Its protein is CASSINRETVAFF.